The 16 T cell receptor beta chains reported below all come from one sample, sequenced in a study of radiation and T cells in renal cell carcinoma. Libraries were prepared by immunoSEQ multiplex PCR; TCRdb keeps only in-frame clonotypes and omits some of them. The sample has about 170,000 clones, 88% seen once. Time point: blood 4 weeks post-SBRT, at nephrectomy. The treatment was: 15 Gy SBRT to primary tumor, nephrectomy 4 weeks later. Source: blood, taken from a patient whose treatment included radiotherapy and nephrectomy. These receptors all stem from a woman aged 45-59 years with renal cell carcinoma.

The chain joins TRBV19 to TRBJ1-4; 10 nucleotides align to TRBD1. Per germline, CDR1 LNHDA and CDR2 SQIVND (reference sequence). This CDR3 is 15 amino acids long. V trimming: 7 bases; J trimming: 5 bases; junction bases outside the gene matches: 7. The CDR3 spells CASTAGTGVNEKLFF. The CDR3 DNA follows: TGTGCCAGTACCGCGGGGACAGGGGTAAATGAAAAACTGTTTTTT. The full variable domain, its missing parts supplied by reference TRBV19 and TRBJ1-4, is DGGITQSPKYLFRKEGQNVTLSCEQNLNHDAMYWYRQDPGQGLRLIYYSQIVNDFQKGDIAEGYSVSREKKESFPLTVTSAQKNPTAFYLCASTAGTGVNEKLFFGSGTQLSVL.

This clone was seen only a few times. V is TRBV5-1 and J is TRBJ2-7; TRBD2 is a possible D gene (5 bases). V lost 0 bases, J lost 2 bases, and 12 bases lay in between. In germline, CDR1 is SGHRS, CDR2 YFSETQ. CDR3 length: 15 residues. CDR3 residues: CASSLATRTPYEQYF. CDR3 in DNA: TGCGCCAGCAGCTTGGCCACGAGGACTCCCTACGAGCAGTACTTC.

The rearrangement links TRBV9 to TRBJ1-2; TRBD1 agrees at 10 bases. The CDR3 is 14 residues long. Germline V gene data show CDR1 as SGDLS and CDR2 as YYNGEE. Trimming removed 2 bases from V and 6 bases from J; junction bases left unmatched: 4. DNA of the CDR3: TGTGCCAGCAGCGTCCGACAGGGGGCGCATGGCTACACCTTC. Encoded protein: CASSVRQGAHGYTF.

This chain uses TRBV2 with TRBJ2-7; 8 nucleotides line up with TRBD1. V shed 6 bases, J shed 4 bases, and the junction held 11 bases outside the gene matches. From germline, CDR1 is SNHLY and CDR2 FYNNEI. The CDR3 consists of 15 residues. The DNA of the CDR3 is TGTGCCAGCAGGGCCAGCGGACAGGGATGGTACGAGCAGTACTTC. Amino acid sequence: CASRASGQGWYEQYF.

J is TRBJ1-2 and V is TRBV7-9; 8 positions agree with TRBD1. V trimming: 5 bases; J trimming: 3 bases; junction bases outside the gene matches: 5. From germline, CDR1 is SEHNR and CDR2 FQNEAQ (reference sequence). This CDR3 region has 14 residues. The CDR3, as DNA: TGTGCCAGCAGCCCTCGACAGGGGCACTATGGCTACACCTTC. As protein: CASSPRQGHYGYTF.

DNA for the CDR3: TGTGCCACCAGCAGACCTTCCGGGACCTCCTACGAGCAGTACTTC. This gives the protein CATSRPSGTSYEQYF. The rearrangement links TRBV15 to TRBJ2-7; either TRBD1 or TRBD2 may supply D (5 bases each). CDR1 and CDR2 from the germline V gene are LNHNV and YYDKDF (reference sequence). Between the trimmed V and J ends, which lost 2 bases and 0 bases, there was a span of 11 bases. This CDR3 has 15 amino acids.

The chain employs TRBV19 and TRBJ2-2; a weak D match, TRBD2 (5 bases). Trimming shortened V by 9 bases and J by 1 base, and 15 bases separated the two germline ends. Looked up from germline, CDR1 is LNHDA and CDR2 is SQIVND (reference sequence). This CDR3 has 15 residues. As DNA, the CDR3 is TGTGCCAGCCAATGGCAGGCGGGGAACACCGGGGAGCTGTTTTTT. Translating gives CASQWQAGNTGELFF.

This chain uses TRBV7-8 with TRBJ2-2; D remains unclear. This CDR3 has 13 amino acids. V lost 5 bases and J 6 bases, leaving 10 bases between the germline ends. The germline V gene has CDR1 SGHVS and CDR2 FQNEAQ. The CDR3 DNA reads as TGTGCCAGCAGCCAAGAGCTCTCCGGGGAGCTGTTTTTT. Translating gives CASSQELSGELFF.

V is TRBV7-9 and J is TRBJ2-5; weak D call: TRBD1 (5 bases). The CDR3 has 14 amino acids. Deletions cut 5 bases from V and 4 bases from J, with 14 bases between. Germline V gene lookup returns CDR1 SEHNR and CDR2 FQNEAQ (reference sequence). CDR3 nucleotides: TGTGCCAGCAGCGCTGAAGGGGTTCCAGAGACCCAGTACTTC. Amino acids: CASSAEGVPETQYF.

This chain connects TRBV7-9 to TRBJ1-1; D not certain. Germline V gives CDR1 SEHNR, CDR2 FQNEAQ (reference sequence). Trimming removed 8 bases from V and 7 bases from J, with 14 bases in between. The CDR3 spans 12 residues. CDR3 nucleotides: TGTGCCAGCCGGGCAGGCCCAGGTGAAGCTTTCTTT. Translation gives CASRAGPGEAFF.

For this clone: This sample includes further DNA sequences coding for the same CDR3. The CDR3: CASSPGGRETQYF. DNA of the CDR3: TGTGCCAGCTCACCGGGGGGACGCGAGACCCAGTACTTC. This chain uses TRBV18 with TRBJ2-5; TRBD2 might be the D (6 bases). The germline CDR1 and CDR2 sequences are KGHSH and LQKENI. There are 13 residues in the CDR3. The V and J ends lost 3 bases and 5 bases respectively, with 10 bases between them.

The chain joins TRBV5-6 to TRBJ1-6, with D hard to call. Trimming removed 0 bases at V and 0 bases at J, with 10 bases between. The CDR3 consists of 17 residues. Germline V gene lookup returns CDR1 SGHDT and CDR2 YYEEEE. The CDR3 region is CASSLVTGSSYNSPLHF. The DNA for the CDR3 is TGTGCCAGCAGCTTGGTGACGGGGAGCTCCTATAATTCACCCCTCCACTTT.

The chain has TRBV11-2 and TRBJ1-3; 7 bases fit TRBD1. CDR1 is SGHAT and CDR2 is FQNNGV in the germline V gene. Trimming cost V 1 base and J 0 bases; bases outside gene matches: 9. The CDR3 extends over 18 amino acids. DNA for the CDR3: TGTGCCAGCAGCTTAGGATTCGGACAGGCCTTCTCTGGAAACACCATATATTTT. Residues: CASSLGFGQAFSGNTIYF. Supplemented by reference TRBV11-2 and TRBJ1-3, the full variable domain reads EAGVAQSPRYKIIEKRQSVAFWCNPISGHATLYWYQQILGQGPKLLIQFQNNGVVDDSQLPKDRFSAERLKGVDSTLKIQPAKLEDSAVYLCASSLGFGQAFSGNTIYFGEGSWLTVV.

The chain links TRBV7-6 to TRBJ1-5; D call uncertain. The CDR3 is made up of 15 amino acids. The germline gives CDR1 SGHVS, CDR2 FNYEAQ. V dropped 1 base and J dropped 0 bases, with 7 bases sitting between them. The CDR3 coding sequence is TGTGCCAGCAGCTTAGAAGGAGATAGCAATCAGCCCCAGCATTTT. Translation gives CASSLEGDSNQPQHF.

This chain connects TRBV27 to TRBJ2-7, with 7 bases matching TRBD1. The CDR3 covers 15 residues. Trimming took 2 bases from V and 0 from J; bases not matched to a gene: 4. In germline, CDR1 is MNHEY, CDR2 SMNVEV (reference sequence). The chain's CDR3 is CASSLRTGSSYEQYF. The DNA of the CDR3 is TGTGCCAGCAGTTTAAGGACAGGAAGCTCCTACGAGCAGTACTTC.

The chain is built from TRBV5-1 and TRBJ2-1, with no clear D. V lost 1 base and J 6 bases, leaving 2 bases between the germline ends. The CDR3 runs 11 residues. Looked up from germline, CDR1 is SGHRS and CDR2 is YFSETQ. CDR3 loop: CASSLTNEQFF. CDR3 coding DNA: TGCGCCAGCAGCTTGACCAATGAGCAGTTCTTC.